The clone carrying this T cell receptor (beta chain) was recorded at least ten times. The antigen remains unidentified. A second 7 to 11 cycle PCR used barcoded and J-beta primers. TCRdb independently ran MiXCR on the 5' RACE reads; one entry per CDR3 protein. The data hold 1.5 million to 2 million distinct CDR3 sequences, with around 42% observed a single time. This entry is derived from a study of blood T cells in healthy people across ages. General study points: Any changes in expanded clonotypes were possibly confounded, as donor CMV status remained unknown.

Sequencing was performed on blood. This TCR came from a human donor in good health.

The CDR3 protein is CASRQVRGQSTYEQYF. As DNA, the CDR3 is TGTGCCAGCAGACAAGTAAGGGGACAGTCTACGTACGAGCAGTACTTC. V and J are TRBV7-9 and TRBJ2-7, with TRBD1 matching 7 bases. CDR1 is SEHNR, CDR2 FQNEAQ, per germline (reference sequence). The length of the CDR3 is 16 residues. J gave up 4 bases and V 6 bases, and 15 bases lay outside the gene matches. Drawing the rest from reference TRBV7-9 and TRBJ2-7, the complete variable domain is DTGVSQNPRHKITKRGQNVTFRCDPISEHNRLYWYRQTLGQGPEFLTYFQNEAQLEKSRLLSDRFSAERPKGSFSTLEIQRTEQGDSAMYLCASRQVRGQSTYEQYFGPGTRLTVT.